The 15 T cell receptor beta chains below come from one sample, sequenced in a study of PD-1 blockade in classical Hodgkin lymphoma. Time point reported: newly diagnosed, previously untreated cHL patient sample. Thawed PBMCs were the source of CD4+ T cells, purified by magnetic negative selection. Method: immunoSEQ multiplex PCR; TCRdb's copy keeps in-frame clones and lacks some. The sample has roughly 31,000 clones, 89% seen once. Source material: CD4+ T cells from blood. The source of these receptors is a human donor with classical Hodgkin lymphoma.

The V call is TRBV29-1, the J call TRBJ2-7, with D possibly matching TRBD1 (6 bases). V dropped 5 bases and J dropped 1 base, with 24 bases sitting between them. Germline V gene data show CDR1 as SQVTM and CDR2 as ANQGSEA. The CDR3 totals 17 residues. The CDR3 region is CSVLIFSGELRSYEQYF. The CDR3 DNA reads TGCAGCGTTCTCATTTTTTCAGGGGAGTTAAGATCCTACGAGCAGTACTTC.

The chain joins TRBV6-5 to TRBJ1-6; D is undetermined. Germline V CDR1 and CDR2: MNHEY, SVGAGI. This CDR3 spans 14 amino acids. Deletions cut 2 bases from V and 7 bases from J, with 9 bases between. The CDR3 DNA reads TGTGCCAGCAGTTACGGGGAGGGCAATTCACCCCTCCACTTT. It codes for CASSYGEGNSPLHF.

In its sample, this clone was seen once. The genes are TRBV6-1 and TRBJ2-7; D perhaps matches TRBD1 (6 bases). Deletions cut 11 bases from V and 6 bases from J, with 17 bases between. Germline V gene sequence: CDR1 MNHNS, CDR2 SASEGT. The CDR3 has 12 residues. The CDR3 spells CAGRTATFEQYF. The CDR3 nucleotides read TGTGCCGGCCGGACAGCCACGTTCGAGCAGTACTTC.

The chain couples TRBV23-1 to TRBJ2-5; D is possibly TRBD1 (6 bases). TRBV23-1 is annotated as an ORF whose role is uncertain. This CDR3 region has 16 residues. The germline V and J ends were trimmed by 4 bases and 1 base, with 16 bases remaining between them. CDR3 nucleotides: TGCGCCAGCAGTCTAACAGGTCGGGACATCCAAGAGACCCAGTACTTC. It yields the protein CASSLTGRDIQETQYF.

This chain connects TRBV13 to TRBJ2-3; D remains unclear. Germline loops: CDR1 PRHDT, CDR2 FYEKMQ (reference sequence). The CDR3 length is 13 residues. V was clipped by 5 bases and J by 0 bases, with 6 bases between them. The CDR3 region has the DNA TGTGCCAGCAGCCTGTCTAGCACAGATACGCAGTATTTT. Its translation is CASSLSSTDTQYF.

The chain combines TRBV12-2 with TRBJ2-7; the D call of TRBD2 is as the table states it, not checked on the DNA. TRBV12-2 is tagged as a pseudogene. This CDR3 region has 16 residues. The CDR3 DNA reads as TGTGCAAGTCGCTTAGGGGGGAGGACTAGCCAGTGCGAGCAGTACTTC. This sequence encodes CASRLGGRTSQCEQYF.

This sequence joins TRBV7-2 and TRBJ2-7; 8 bases are shared with TRBD2. Germline-derived CDR1 and CDR2 are SGHTA and FQGNSA. Trimming took 5 bases from V and 4 from J; bases not matched to a gene: 10. CDR3 length equals 15 residues. CDR3 sequence: CASSDFRGGGYEQYF. CDR3 DNA sequence: TGTGCCAGCAGCGACTTCCGGGGCGGGGGGTACGAGCAGTACTTC.

This clone has only one observation. The chain couples TRBV5-1 to TRBJ1-5, with TRBD1 matching 11 bases. The CDR3 extends over 15 amino acids. Per germline, CDR1 SGHRS and CDR2 YFSETQ. The junction had 3 bases not matched to a gene; V was cut back by 0 bases and J by 7 bases. This CDR3 is CASSLGTGGGQPQHF. The CDR3 DNA follows: TGCGCCAGCAGCTTGGGGACAGGGGGCGGCCAGCCCCAGCATTTT. Looking up the rest from reference TRBV5-1 and TRBJ1-5 gives the full variable domain: KAGVTQTPRYLIKTRGQQVTLSCSPISGHRSVSWYQQTPGQGLQFLFEYFSETQRNKGNFPGRFSGRQFSNSRSEMNVSTLELGDSALYLCASSLGTGGGQPQHFGDGTRLSIL.

This chain joins TRBV6-5 and TRBJ2-5; possible D gene TRBD1, 6 bases. The CDR3 is 14 amino acids. V dropped 6 bases and J dropped 1 base, with 12 bases sitting between them. Germline V gene data show CDR1 as MNHEY and CDR2 as SVGAGI. The CDR3: CASSPGRGQETQYF. The CDR3 region has the DNA TGTGCCAGCAGCCCGGGCAGGGGCCAAGAGACCCAGTACTTC.

The CDR3 DNA sequence: TGTGCCAGTATGCCTCGCGGGACAGGGGGCTTACGCGAGGTCGTTTATAGCAATCAGCCCCAGCATTTT. Amino acid sequence: CASMPRGTGGLREVVYSNQPQHF. The chain carries TRBV19 and TRBJ1-5; 12 bases line up with TRBD1. The CDR3 is made up of 23 amino acids. The V gene end was trimmed by 7 bases and the J gene end by 0 bases; junction bases not matched to a gene: 25. Germline loops: CDR1 LNHDA, CDR2 SQIVND (reference sequence).

The V call is TRBV7-9, the J call TRBJ2-4; 7 bases fit TRBD1. J was trimmed by 1 base and V by 5 bases; bases with no gene match: 5. The germline V gene has CDR1 SEHNR and CDR2 FQNEAQ (reference sequence). The CDR3 runs 15 residues. CDR3 sequence reads: CASSITGAAKNIQYF. In DNA, the CDR3 is TGTGCCAGCAGCATTACAGGGGCGGCCAAAAACATTCAGTACTTC.

CDR3 protein: CASSLEASGRSTGELFF. DNA of the CDR3: TGCGCCAGCAGCTTGGAGGCTAGCGGGAGGTCCACCGGGGAGCTGTTTTTT. The chain links TRBV5-1 to TRBJ2-2; TRBD2 matches 11 bases. J was trimmed by 4 bases and V by 0 bases; bases with no gene match: 5. Germline V lookup: CDR1 SGHRS, CDR2 YFSETQ. The CDR3 extends over 17 amino acids.

The V call is TRBV11-2, the J call TRBJ2-5, with D possibly being TRBD2 (6 bases). Germline CDR1 SGHAT, CDR2 FQNNGV. The CDR3 contains 15 residues. V lost 5 bases to trimming and J lost 0 bases, with 13 bases between them. The CDR3: CASSPGLADQETQYF. CDR3 bases: TGTGCCAGCAGCCCCGGGTTAGCGGACCAAGAGACCCAGTACTTC.

The chain links TRBV6-5 to TRBJ1-5; tentatively, D is TRBD1 (6 bases). CDR1 and CDR2 from the germline V gene are MNHEY and SVGAGI. V was trimmed by 7 bases and J by 9 bases, leaving 19 bases between them. The CDR3 contains 14 residues. This CDR3 reads CASKGGVHHLPQHF. CDR3 sequence (DNA): TGTGCCAGCAAGGGGGGAGTTCATCATTTGCCCCAGCATTTT.

The chain recombines TRBV6-5 with TRBJ2-1; D ambiguous. The germline V and J ends were trimmed by 6 bases and 7 bases, with 10 bases remaining between them. The CDR3 runs 12 residues. The germline V gene has CDR1 MNHEY and CDR2 SVGAGI. The chain's CDR3 is CASRSDGNEQFF. Written as DNA, the CDR3 is TGTGCCAGCAGAAGCGACGGGAATGAGCAGTTCTTC.